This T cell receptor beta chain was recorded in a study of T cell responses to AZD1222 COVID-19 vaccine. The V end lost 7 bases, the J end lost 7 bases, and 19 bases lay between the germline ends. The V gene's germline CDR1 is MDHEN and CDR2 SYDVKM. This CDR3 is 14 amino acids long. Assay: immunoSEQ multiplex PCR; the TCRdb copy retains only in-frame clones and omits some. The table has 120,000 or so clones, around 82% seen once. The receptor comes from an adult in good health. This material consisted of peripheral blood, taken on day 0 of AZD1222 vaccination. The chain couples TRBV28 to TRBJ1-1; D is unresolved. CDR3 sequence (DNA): TGTGCCAGCACCGGCGGGCCTTCCATAATTGAAGCTTTCTTT. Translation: CASTGGPSIIEAFF.